One and the same sample provided the 7 T cell receptor beta chains below, sequenced in a study of shared clonotypes between healthy human individuals. Assay used: immunoSEQ multiplex PCR; TCRdb lists only in-frame clones, some missing. The sample carries roughly 300,000 clones, roughly 84% recorded once. The sequenced sample was memory CD8+ T cells sorted from blood. As to subset: CD45RO+ cells pooled with CCR7-negative TemRA cells. The source is a man aged 18 to 30 in good health.

The chain joins TRBV23-1 to TRBJ1-5, with TRBD1 matching over 9 bases. TRBV23-1 is noted as an ORF with a role that remains uncertain. Trimming took 8 bases from V and 6 from J; bases not matched to a gene: 17. This CDR3 region has 17 residues. Written as DNA, the CDR3 is TGCGCCAGCGCCAATCCGCCGGGACAGGGTAACGGTCAGCCCCAGCATTTT. Translation gives CASANPPGQGNGQPQHF.

The chain employs TRBV4-1 and TRBJ1-6; D ambiguous. The length of the CDR3 is 14 residues. Germline CDR1 and CDR2: MGHRA and YSYEKL. V lost 1 base to trimming and J lost 7 bases, with 8 bases between them. The CDR3 sequence is CASSQGFQNSPLHF. CDR3 nucleotides: TGCGCCAGCAGCCAAGGGTTTCAGAATTCACCCCTCCACTTT.

The chain combines TRBV4-1 with TRBJ2-2; TRBD2 matches at 11 bases. Germline V lookup: CDR1 MGHRA, CDR2 YSYEKL. CDR3 size: 18 residues. Trimming at V came to 4 bases and at J to 0 bases, leaving 7 bases not matched to a gene. The CDR3 spells CASSRTRLAGPNTGELFF. The DNA of the CDR3 is TGCGCCAGCAGCCGAACGCGACTAGCGGGGCCGAACACCGGGGAGCTGTTTTTT.

This clone appeared once. V usage is TRBV7-8 and J usage is TRBJ2-5; D unresolved. This CDR3 region has 14 residues. Trimming removed 1 base from V and 2 bases from J, with 8 bases in between. Germline CDR1 reads SGHVS; CDR2 reads FQNEAQ. The CDR3 loop reads CASSLGGEQETQYF. CDR3 in DNA: TGTGCCAGCAGCTTAGGCGGAGAACAAGAGACCCAGTACTTC.

This chain uses TRBV27 with TRBJ2-1; 10 bases are a match to TRBD1. The CDR3 loop spans 14 amino acids. J gave up 5 bases and V 8 bases, and 6 bases lay outside the gene matches. Germline V CDR1 and CDR2: MNHEY, SMNVEV (reference sequence). CDR3 residues: CASGRQGADNEQFF. The CDR3 DNA reads TGTGCCAGCGGCAGACAGGGGGCAGACAATGAGCAGTTCTTC.

The chain has TRBV5-1 and TRBJ2-5; 7 bases agree with TRBD1. The germline gives CDR1 SGHRS, CDR2 YFSETQ. Trimming removed 9 bases from V and 0 bases from J; junction bases left unmatched: 5. The CDR3 sequence is 13 residues long. CDR3 coding DNA: TGCGCCACTTTGGGACAGAACCAAGAGACCCAGTACTTC. Translated, it gives CATLGQNQETQYF.

The chain employs TRBV4-1 and TRBJ2-7; TRBD2 matches at 10 bases. CDR1 is MGHRA and CDR2 is YSYEKL in the germline V gene. The CDR3 sequence is 14 residues long. The junction had 10 bases not matched to a gene; V was cut back by 4 bases and J by 10 bases. CDR3 loop: CASSLAGGSDLQYF. In DNA, the CDR3 is TGCGCCAGCAGCCTAGCGGGAGGATCGGACTTACAGTACTTC.